This T cell receptor (beta chain) was observed in a study of blood T cell repertoires in COVID-19. Per the original data handling: Nucleated cell number was recorded as an estimate derived from reference gene primer amplification. Only in-frame clones appear in the TCRdb table, and some are missing; sequencing was by immunoSEQ multiplex PCR. The D gene and trimming were derived from the DNA, and the V and J assignments and clone size from that table. In the table there are about 280,000 clones, 85% of which are singletons. What was sequenced was peripheral blood. This clonotype was obtained from a human donor in a cohort sampled during active COVID-19.

The CDR3 DNA reads TGTGCCAGTAGCACGACTAGCGGGACGGGAGAGACCCAGTACTTC. Translation gives CASSTTSGTGETQYF. The chain uses TRBV19 and TRBJ2-5; TRBD2 matches 11 bases. The V and J ends lost 6 bases and 4 bases, in that order; junction bases with no gene match: 7. Germline V CDR1 and CDR2: LNHDA, SQIVND (reference sequence). CDR3 length equals 15 residues.